The clone carrying this TCR beta chain qualifies as medium-sized. Its target is not known. Here immunoSEQ multiplex PCR was the method, and the copy in TCRdb shows in-frame clones only, minus some. The profile covers about 5,100 clones, with 78% appearing a single time and around 15% taken by the ten largest. Over chemoradiotherapy, repertoires were sampled more than once. This record belongs to a study of chemoradiotherapy in HPV16-positive cancers. Whole-study results and caveats: HPV-specific T cells were functionally defined from only a couple of HPV16-positive patients. Non-HPV-specific T cells did not expand in tumors during treatment, whereas candidate HPV-specific clones and E7-related motifs did. For HPV16-positive patients, expanding HPV-responsive T cells associated with longer recurrence-free survival.

This CDR3 has 18 amino acids. Trimming took 0 bases from V and 0 from J; bases not matched to a gene: 8. Germline V lookup: CDR1 MGHRA, CDR2 YSYEKL. This specimen consisted of tumor tissue, obtained from a patient who underwent chemoradiotherapy. The rearrangement joins TRBV4-1 to TRBJ1-3; 7 bases line up with TRBD1. This TCR came from a human donor with HPV-associated anogenital cancer. The CDR3 region is CASSQDPPDRDSGNTIYF. The DNA for the CDR3 is TGCGCCAGCAGCCAAGATCCCCCCGACAGGGACTCTGGAAACACCATATATTTT.